A single sample gave rise to the 32 T cell receptor beta chains below, sequenced in a study of early T cells in non-severe SARS-CoV-2 infection. One entry per CDR3 protein, called by TCRdb with MiXCR from the 5' RACE reads. The sample lists 55,000 to 65,000 distinct CDR3 sequences; around an eighth were seen once. The specimen was whole blood. The source is an adult who was a healthcare worker with PCR-confirmed SARS-CoV-2 infection or an uninfected control (not recorded which).

Ten or more counts support this clonotype. This chain joins TRBV5-1 and TRBJ2-1; the D is unclear. V was clipped by 0 bases and J by 2 bases, with 12 bases between them. This CDR3 contains 16 residues. The germline gives CDR1 SGHRS, CDR2 YFSETQ. CDR3: CASSLAPTETYNEQFF. The DNA of the CDR3 is TGCGCCAGCAGCTTGGCGCCTACCGAAACCTACAATGAGCAGTTCTTC.

This chain links TRBV10-3 with TRBJ2-5; TRBD2 aligns across 10 bases. The CDR3 has 14 amino acids. After removal of 5 bases from V and 2 bases from J, the junction contained 2 bases not matched to a gene. In germline, CDR1 is ENHRY, CDR2 SYGVKD. The CDR3 protein is CAISLAGGQETQYF. CDR3 bases: TGTGCCATCAGTTTAGCGGGGGGACAAGAGACCCAGTACTTC.

This chain joins TRBV29-1 and TRBJ2-3, with D possibly TRBD2 on 6 matching bases. CDR3 size: 13 residues. Germline V lookup: CDR1 SQVTM, CDR2 ANQGSEA. V shed 7 bases and J shed 5 bases, with 16 bases lying between them. CDR3 in DNA: TGCAGCGGATCGAAGGGAGGTGGAGATACGCAGTATTTT. It is translated as CSGSKGGGDTQYF.

This clonotype came up a few times. The chain recombines TRBV20-1 with TRBJ1-4; D is unresolved. V was shortened by 0 bases and J by 4 bases, with 9 bases between the two germline ends. Germline V gene lookup returns CDR1 DFQATT and CDR2 SNEGSKA (reference sequence). This CDR3 is built from 14 residues. The CDR3 nucleotides are TGCAGTGCTAGAGATACTGATCTTAATGAAAAACTGTTTTTT. Translation: CSARDTDLNEKLFF.

This clonotype occurred a few times. This chain uses TRBV29-1 with TRBJ1-1; possible D gene TRBD1, 5 bases. V was cut by 5 bases and J by 7 bases, with 11 bases left in between. CDR3 length equals 11 residues. Germline assignment: CDR1 SQVTM and CDR2 ANQGSEA. CDR3 protein: CSVRDSGEAFF. The CDR3 DNA reads as TGCAGCGTTCGCGACAGCGGTGAAGCTTTCTTT.

This clonotype showed up just a few times. This chain uses TRBV28 with TRBJ2-1; D uncertain. Germline V gene data show CDR1 as MDHEN and CDR2 as SYDVKM. The germline V and J ends were trimmed by 7 bases and 6 bases, with 13 bases remaining between them. The CDR3 is made up of 13 amino acids. The CDR3 sequence: CASTGVPRNEQFF. The CDR3 DNA follows: TGTGCCAGCACGGGTGTTCCCCGCAATGAGCAGTTCTTC. The variable domain in full, completed from reference TRBV28 and TRBJ2-1, reads DVKVTQSSRYLVKRTGEKVFLECVQDMDHENMFWYRQDPGLGLRLIYFSYDVKMKEKGDIPEGYSVSREKKERFSLILESASTNQTSMYLCASTGVPRNEQFFGPGTRLTVL.

This clonotype was detected many times. This chain links TRBV20-1 with TRBJ2-1, with D perhaps matching TRBD2 (6 bases). V shed 3 bases and J shed 8 bases, with 20 bases lying between them. Germline loops: CDR1 DFQATT, CDR2 SNEGSKA (reference sequence). The CDR3 runs to 15 residues. For the CDR3, the DNA is TGCAGTGCTAGGGACTCGGGACTGGGGGTAGATGAGCAGTTCTTC. It specifies CSARDSGLGVDEQFF.

This clonotype showed up just a few times. V gene TRBV6-2 or TRBV6-3 combines with J gene TRBJ1-6; D ambiguous. The CDR3 has 14 residues. In germline, CDR1 is MNHEY, CDR2 SVGEGT. The V and J ends lost 7 bases and 8 bases respectively, with 15 bases between them. Written as DNA, the CDR3 is TGTGCCAGCACCCAGCCCATTACGGATTCACCCCTCCACTTT. This encodes CASTQPITDSPLHF.

This clonotype was seen only a few times. The rearrangement uses TRBV24-1 and TRBJ2-6; maybe TRBD1 (6 bases). Trimming took 6 bases from V and 0 from J, leaving 17 bases between them. The germline gives CDR1 KGHDR, CDR2 SFDVKD. This CDR3 contains 18 residues. Here the CDR3 DNA reads TGTGCCACCAGTAAAGCAGGGGTCGGAAGCTCTGGGGCCAACGTCCTGACTTTC. The encoded protein is CATSKAGVGSSGANVLTF.

The chain carries TRBV5-1 and TRBJ1-6, with TRBD1 identical over 8 bases. V was clipped by 1 base and J by 10 bases; unmatched bases: 7. This CDR3 spans 15 amino acids. Germline CDR1 reads SGHRS; CDR2 reads YFSETQ. Written as DNA, the CDR3 is TGCGCCAGCAGCTTGTTGCAGGGGGCGGAATCACCCCTCCACTTT. The encoded protein is CASSLLQGAESPLHF.

This chain uses TRBV20-1 with TRBJ2-3; no firm D call. CDR3 length: 11 residues. Germline V lookup: CDR1 DFQATT, CDR2 SNEGSKA (reference sequence). V lost 1 base, J lost 4 bases, and 3 bases lay in between. CDR3 sequence reads: CSARVADTQYF. CDR3 DNA sequence: TGCAGTGCTAGAGTCGCAGATACGCAGTATTTT.

This clonotype was detected many times. The chain combines TRBV9 with TRBJ1-1; 11 nucleotides match TRBD1. With V trimmed by 3 bases and J by 7 bases, 14 bases remained unmatched. CDR1 and CDR2 (germline): SGDLS, YYNGEE. The CDR3 covers 17 residues. Here the CDR3 reads CASSAAGTGGFWIEAFF. The CDR3 region has the DNA TGTGCCAGCAGCGCGGCCGGGACAGGGGGTTTCTGGATTGAAGCTTTCTTT.

This clonotype was observed a few times. The chain recombines TRBV27 with TRBJ1-1; D not certain. The CDR3 contains 15 residues. V was trimmed by 10 bases and J by 1 base, leaving 19 bases between them. Germline CDR1 is MNHEY and CDR2 is SMNVEV (reference sequence). CDR3 loop: CATFRASVANTEAFF. CDR3 DNA sequence: TGTGCCACCTTTAGGGCGAGTGTCGCGAACACTGAAGCTTTCTTT.

This clonotype was picked up a small number of times. V gene TRBV6-6 combines with J gene TRBJ2-2, with TRBD2 matching over 13 bases. The V and J ends lost 7 bases and 7 bases, in that order; junction bases with no gene match: 3. CDR1 and CDR2 (germline): MNHNY, SVGAGI (reference sequence). The CDR3 is made up of 14 amino acids. The CDR3 nucleotides are TGTGCCAGCACCGGGACTAGCGGGAACGGGGAGCTGTTTTTT. Encoded protein: CASTGTSGNGELFF.

This clonotype was observed many times. This sequence joins TRBV18 and TRBJ1-5; D is perhaps TRBD1 (5 bases). Trimming shortened V by 10 bases and J by 5 bases, and 15 bases separated the two germline ends. CDR3 length: 13 amino acids. The germline gives CDR1 KGHSH, CDR2 LQKENI. CDR3 in amino acids: CATGAGEDQPQHF. CDR3 DNA: TGTGCCACCGGCGCGGGGGAGGATCAGCCCCAGCATTTT.

This clonotype has at least ten counts. This rearrangement joins TRBV20-1 to TRBJ2-1; D could derive from TRBD1 or TRBD2 (5 bases each). The ends were cut back, 3 bases at V and 7 bases at J, with 19 bases in the middle. This CDR3 comprises 15 residues. Per the germline V gene, CDR1 is DFQATT and CDR2 is SNEGSKA (reference sequence). This chain's CDR3 is CSARAGQGVGNEQFF. The CDR3 DNA sequence: TGCAGTGCTAGGGCTGGGCAGGGAGTTGGTAATGAGCAGTTCTTC.

This clonotype was detected many times. This CDR3 is CASSLDGGRGNEQFF. DNA for the CDR3: TGTGCCAGCAGCTTGGATGGGGGACGGGGCAATGAGCAGTTCTTC. The rearrangement uses TRBV5-6 and TRBJ2-1, with D perhaps being TRBD1 or TRBD2 (5 bases each). Germline assignment: CDR1 SGHDT and CDR2 YYEEEE. The V and J ends lost 0 bases and 6 bases respectively, with 13 bases between them. There are 15 residues in the CDR3.

This chain joins TRBV11-3 and TRBJ2-1; TRBD2 agrees at 7 bases. V dropped 2 bases and J dropped 2; count of bases not matched to a gene: 0. The CDR3 covers 14 residues. Germline-derived CDR1 and CDR2 are SGHNT and YENEEA. The CDR3 bases are TGTGCCAGCAGCTTAACTAGCGCCTACAATGAGCAGTTCTTC. Its translation is CASSLTSAYNEQFF.

This clonotype showed up just a few times. The chain recombines TRBV28 with TRBJ1-5, with TRBD1 matching 7 bases. Trimming took 4 bases from V and 6 from J; bases not matched to a gene: 6. CDR1 is MDHEN and CDR2 is SYDVKM in the germline V gene. The length of the CDR3 is 14 residues. This CDR3 is CASSSRQGSQPQHF. The CDR3, as DNA: TGTGCCAGCAGTTCTAGACAGGGAAGTCAGCCCCAGCATTTT.

This clonotype was observed a few times. The rearrangement joins TRBV30 to TRBJ1-5; D may be TRBD1 (5 bases). The V gene lost 5 bases and the J gene lost 0 bases, with 11 bases spanning the gap. The CDR3 runs 14 residues. Germline CDR1 GTSNPN, CDR2 SVGIG (reference sequence). CDR3 sequence: CAWSTGNSNQPQHF. The CDR3 bases are TGTGCCTGGTCTACAGGAAATAGCAATCAGCCCCAGCATTTT.

This clonotype appeared many times. This chain connects TRBV27 to TRBJ2-7, with 7 bases that match TRBD2. Germline assignment: CDR1 MNHEY and CDR2 SMNVEV (reference sequence). V lost 1 base and J lost 2; bases outside the gene matches: 11. There are 17 residues in the CDR3. CDR3 protein: CASSLYRSSGLTYEQYF. CDR3 in DNA: TGTGCCAGCAGTTTATATAGGTCTAGCGGCCTAACCTACGAGCAGTACTTC.

This clonotype appeared many times. The chain has TRBV6-6 and TRBJ1-5; D might be TRBD1 (5 bases). The CDR3 has 14 amino acids. The V gene lost 0 bases and the J gene lost 7 bases, with 10 bases spanning the gap. Germline CDR1 reads MNHNY; CDR2 reads SVGAGI (reference sequence). The CDR3 nucleotides read TGTGCCAGCAGTTACTCTAGCGGGGGACAGCCCCAGCATTTT. Amino acid sequence: CASSYSSGGQPQHF.

This clonotype showed up many times. The genes are TRBV12-3 or TRBV12-4 and TRBJ2-3, with 7 bases that match TRBD2. The ends lost 3 bases at V and 1 base at J; junction bases unmatched: 4. The CDR3 spans 15 residues. CDR3 in DNA: TGTGCCAGCAGTTTGGGGACTACTGGCACAGATACGCAGTATTTT. This translates into CASSLGTTGTDTQYF.

This clonotype was seen a handful of times. V usage is TRBV29-1 and J usage is TRBJ2-5, with a tentative D call TRBD2 (5 bases). V dropped 4 bases and J dropped 2 bases, with 8 bases sitting between them. In germline, CDR1 is SQVTM, CDR2 ANQGSEA. The CDR3 totals 12 residues. The CDR3 sequence is CSVAPGQETQYF. CDR3 in DNA: TGCAGCGTTGCCCCGGGACAAGAGACCCAGTACTTC.

This clonotype was counted a few times. The V call is TRBV12-3 or TRBV12-4, the J call TRBJ2-2, with D maybe TRBD2 (5 bases). V shed 0 bases and J shed 9 bases, with 14 bases lying between them. The CDR3 runs to 15 residues. Here the CDR3 DNA reads TGTGCCAGCAGTTTAGCGGAGACTATCCCTCGGGAGCTGTTTTTT. It yields the protein CASSLAETIPRELFF.

The rearrangement joins TRBV7-8 to TRBJ2-5, with D tentatively TRBD2 (6 bases). This CDR3 region has 13 residues. Trimming left V 6 bases short and J 4 bases short, with 12 bases between. Germline CDR1 is SGHVS and CDR2 is FQNEAQ. CDR3 region: CASSTAGLETQYF. CDR3 nucleotide sequence: TGTGCCAGCAGTACGGCGGGGCTAGAGACCCAGTACTTC.

The chain combines TRBV4-2 with TRBJ2-7; 8 nucleotides agree with TRBD2. Trimming took 1 base from V and 4 from J; bases not matched to a gene: 3. The CDR3 sequence is 14 residues long. The germline CDR1 and CDR2 sequences are LGHNA and YNFKEQ. CDR3 DNA sequence: TGTGCCAGCAGCCAAGGAACTAGCGGATACGAGCAGTACTTC. Its protein is CASSQGTSGYEQYF.

This clonotype has a count of ten or more. The CDR3 here is CASSLVSSGRYNEQFF. DNA of the CDR3: TGTGCCAGCAGCTTAGTTTCTAGCGGACGTTACAATGAGCAGTTCTTC. The chain employs TRBV7-2 and TRBJ2-1, with 7 positions matching TRBD2. The trim removed 1 base at V and 4 bases at J, leaving 7 bases unmatched. The germline V gene has CDR1 SGHTA and CDR2 FQGNSA. CDR3 length: 16 amino acids.

This clonotype was counted at least ten times. This chain links TRBV11-2 with TRBJ2-3; D not resolved. This CDR3 is 12 amino acids long. The germline CDR1 and CDR2 sequences are SGHAT and FQNNGV. V shed 5 bases and J shed 2 bases, with 5 bases lying between them. DNA for the CDR3: TGTGCCAGCAGCCCCGTCACAGATACGCAGTATTTT. Translation: CASSPVTDTQYF.

The sample holds many counts of this clonotype. V gene TRBV6-1 combines with J gene TRBJ1-3; D unresolved. V gave up 4 bases and J gave up 4 bases, with 14 bases separating them. This CDR3 contains 15 residues. Germline V gives CDR1 MNHNS, CDR2 SASEGT. DNA for the CDR3: TGTGCCAGCAGTGGTCCCCGGACTTCGGGAAACACCATATATTTT. Protein: CASSGPRTSGNTIYF.

This clonotype occurred a few times. The chain couples TRBV20-1 to TRBJ2-7; D is uncertain. V was pared by 3 bases and J by 1 base, with 19 bases between. Germline-derived CDR1 and CDR2 are DFQATT and SNEGSKA (reference sequence). The CDR3 sequence is 16 residues long. CDR3 amino acids: CSASSPGRIESYEQYF. The CDR3 region has the DNA TGCAGTGCTAGTTCACCCGGTAGGATTGAATCCTACGAGCAGTACTTC.

The chain carries TRBV7-9 and TRBJ2-7, with 7 bases matching TRBD2. J gave up 3 bases and V 4 bases, and 0 bases lay outside the gene matches. The germline V gene has CDR1 SEHNR and CDR2 FQNEAQ (reference sequence). CDR3 size: 12 residues. The CDR3 nucleotides are TGTGCCAGCAGCTGGGACTACTACGAGCAGTACTTC. Amino acid sequence: CASSWDYYEQYF.